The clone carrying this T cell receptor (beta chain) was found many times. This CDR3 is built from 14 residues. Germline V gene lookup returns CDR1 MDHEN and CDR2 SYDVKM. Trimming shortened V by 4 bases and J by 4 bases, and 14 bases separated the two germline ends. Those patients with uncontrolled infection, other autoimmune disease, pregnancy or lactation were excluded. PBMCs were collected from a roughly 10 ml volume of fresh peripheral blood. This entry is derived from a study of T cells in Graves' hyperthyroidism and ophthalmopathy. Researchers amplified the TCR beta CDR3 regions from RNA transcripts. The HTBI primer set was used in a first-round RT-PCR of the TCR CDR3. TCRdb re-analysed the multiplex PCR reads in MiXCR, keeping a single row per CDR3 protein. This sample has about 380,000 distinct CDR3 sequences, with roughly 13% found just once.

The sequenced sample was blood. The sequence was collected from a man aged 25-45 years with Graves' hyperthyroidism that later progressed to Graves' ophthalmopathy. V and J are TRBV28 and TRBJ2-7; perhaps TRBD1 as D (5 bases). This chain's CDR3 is CASSSETASYEQYF. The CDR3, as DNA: TGTGCCAGCAGTTCGGAGACAGCTTCATACGAGCAGTACTTC.